The rows below give T cell receptor beta chains drawn from one sample of a study of blood T cell repertoires in COVID-19. Generated by immunoSEQ multiplex PCR, the TCRdb table keeps only in-frame clones and is missing some. This table holds some 280,000 clones, approximately 90% found once. The material sequenced was peripheral blood. All receptors come from a woman aged 55-69 years with acute or convalescent COVID-19. Each CDR3 is given with its conserved first and last residue. A D gene is named only where the DNA matches it firmly. Clone size appears in some rows only: once, few, many, or a class for an expanded clone.

size: .
length: 17
D: .
V: TRBV24-1
CDR3: CATSDLPQNMDRHEQYF

size: .
length: 15
D: .
V: TRBV28
CDR3: CASNEGGRPPDTQYF

size: .
length: 12
D: .
V: TRBV3-1/TRBV3-2
CDR3: CASSQISYEQYF

size: once
length: 17
D: TRBD1
V: TRBV7-2
CDR3: CASSLAPGTGIAYEQYF

size: .
length: 17
D: TRBD1
V: TRBV3-1/TRBV3-2
CDR3: CASSQGSPGQGYYEQYF

size: once
length: 16
D: .
V: TRBV9
CDR3: CASSPDPGQFNYGYTF

size: .
length: 15
D: TRBD1
V: TRBV7-2
CDR3: CASSLGQGARGEAFF

size: .
length: 17
D: .
V: TRBV6-1
CDR3: CASSEGARGASNQPQHF

size: .
length: 12
D: .
V: TRBV12-3/TRBV12-4
CDR3: CASSLDGGAGNF

size: .
length: 12
D: .
V: TRBV3-1/TRBV3-2
CDR3: CASSHPNTEAFF

size: many
length: 15
D: TRBD1
V: TRBV19
CDR3: CASRPGQGPSYGYTF

size: .
length: 15
D: .
V: TRBV11-2
CDR3: CASSSMGGVQETQYF

size: .
length: 15
D: TRBD2
V: TRBV24-1
CDR3: CATSRLAGDQETQYF

size: .
length: 18
D: TRBD2
V: TRBV12-5
CDR3: CASGLVTSGGINTGELFF

size: once
length: 16
D: .
V: TRBV9
CDR3: CASSVGTGGVLYEQYF

size: .
length: 15
D: TRBD1
V: TRBV5-8
CDR3: CASSSDRGRTDTQYF